These 19 T cell receptor beta chains share one sample of origin, sequenced in a study of shared clonotypes between healthy human individuals. Assay: immunoSEQ multiplex PCR; the TCRdb copy retains only in-frame clones and omits some. The table has about 480,000 clones, over 75% seen once. Sequencing was performed on PBMCs. Receptors were obtained from a middle-aged woman in good health. Some clones in this sample may be carry-over from other donors' samples.

The rearrangement uses TRBV25-1 and TRBJ1-4, with a tentative D call TRBD1 (6 bases). Trimming took off 3 bases at V and 4 bases at J, with 9 bases between the two ends. Germline loops: CDR1 MGHDK, CDR2 SYGVNS. This CDR3 has 14 amino acids. The CDR3 loop is CASSDTGYNEKLFF. For the CDR3, the DNA is TGTGCCAGCAGTGATACAGGGTATAATGAAAAACTGTTTTTT.

This clone appeared a single time. The chain couples TRBV27 to TRBJ1-1, with 7 bases fitting TRBD1. The V gene's germline CDR1 is MNHEY and CDR2 SMNVEV (reference sequence). The CDR3 runs 16 residues. Unmatched junction bases numbered 7, after V lost 3 bases and J lost 0 bases. The CDR3 loop reads CASSLSTGTVNTEAFF. The DNA of the CDR3 is TGTGCCAGCAGTTTGTCCACCGGGACAGTGAACACTGAAGCTTTCTTT.

This chain links TRBV2 with TRBJ1-5, with D perhaps matching TRBD1 (5 bases). From germline, CDR1 is SNHLY and CDR2 FYNNEI. The CDR3 consists of 13 residues. Trimming stripped 3 bases from V and 7 bases from J, with 10 bases between. The CDR3 DNA follows: TGTGCCAGCAGTGAGGGGGGTGACCAGCCCCAGCATTTT. Translation gives CASSEGGDQPQHF.

V and J are TRBV5-1 and TRBJ1-6; no clear D. The CDR3 spans 15 residues. The V gene lost 0 bases and the J gene lost 5 bases, with 9 bases spanning the gap. Germline assignment: CDR1 SGHRS and CDR2 YFSETQ. CDR3 loop: CASSLGSGDNSPLHF. The DNA for the CDR3 is TGCGCCAGCAGCTTGGGATCCGGGGATAATTCACCCCTCCACTTT.

This chain connects TRBV30 to TRBJ2-2, with TRBD1 identical over 7 bases. The trim removed 4 bases at V and 2 bases at J, leaving 7 bases unmatched. CDR1 and CDR2 (germline): GTSNPN, SVGIG (reference sequence). CDR3 length: 15 residues. The chain's CDR3 is CAWMYGTVNTGELFF. The DNA for the CDR3 is TGTGCCTGGATGTACGGGACAGTTAACACCGGGGAGCTGTTTTTT.

The V gene is TRBV2, the J gene TRBJ1-3, with no clear D. The V gene's germline CDR1 is SNHLY and CDR2 FYNNEI. Trimming removed 3 bases at V and 4 bases at J, with 1 base between. CDR3 length equals 11 residues. CDR3 sequence (DNA): TGTGCCAGCAGTGAGGGAAACACCATATATTTT. This gives the protein CASSEGNTIYF.

The V call is TRBV5-8, the J call TRBJ2-7, with a tentative D call TRBD2 (5 bases). This CDR3 comprises 15 residues. CDR1 SGHTS and CDR2 YDEGEE come from the germline V gene. Trimming took off 7 bases at V and 1 base at J, with 18 bases between the two ends. The DNA of the CDR3 is TGTGCCAGCGGACGACGGGGTGTAGGGTCCTACGAGCAGTACTTC. It specifies CASGRRGVGSYEQYF.

This clone is a singleton in its sample. The chain combines TRBV10-3 with TRBJ1-5; 7 bases are shared with TRBD1. Germline loops: CDR1 ENHRY, CDR2 SYGVKD. This CDR3 comprises 16 residues. V lost 0 bases and J lost 0; bases outside the gene matches: 2. The CDR3 sequence is CAISESTGYSNQPQHF. CDR3 DNA: TGTGCCATCAGTGAGTCGACAGGGTATAGCAATCAGCCCCAGCATTTT.

The chain links TRBV29-1 to TRBJ2-5; TRBD1 might be the D (6 bases). V lost 7 bases and J lost 4, with 13 bases in between. The CDR3 is 12 residues long. Germline CDR1 and CDR2: SQVTM and ANQGSEA. As DNA, the CDR3 is TGCAGCGCCACGGGACAAGGAGAGACCCAGTACTTC. This gives the protein CSATGQGETQYF.

The chain carries TRBV7-2 and TRBJ2-1; TRBD1 might be the D (7 bases). The CDR3 is 16 amino acids. V lost 5 bases and J 3 bases, leaving 17 bases between the germline ends. The germline V gene encodes CDR1 SGHTA and CDR2 FQGNSA. CDR3 nucleotide sequence: TGTGCCAGCAGCCGGTCTTCAGGGGGAGGCTACAATGAGCAGTTCTTC. It specifies CASSRSSGGGYNEQFF.

V is TRBV6-5 and J is TRBJ2-7; 9 bases align to TRBD1. The germline CDR1 and CDR2 sequences are MNHEY and SVGAGI. V lost 5 bases to trimming and J lost 6 bases; unmatched junction nucleotides: 11. CDR3 length equals 15 residues. The CDR3 DNA reads as TGTGCCAGCAGTACAGGAAGGGACAGGGTTGGCGAGCAGTACTTC. The encoded protein is CASSTGRDRVGEQYF.

The rearrangement joins TRBV7-6 to TRBJ2-3; TRBD2 agrees at 8 bases. CDR3 size: 16 residues. The germline CDR1 and CDR2 sequences are SGHVS and FNYEAQ. Trimming cost V 7 bases and J 3 bases; bases outside gene matches: 12. The chain's CDR3 is CASMGTGGPGTDTQYF. DNA for the CDR3: TGTGCCAGCATGGGAACGGGAGGGCCTGGGACAGATACGCAGTATTTT.

This chain uses TRBV5-1 with TRBJ2-5; TRBD2 agrees at 9 bases. With 5 bases clipped from V and 5 bases from J, the junction kept 7 bases outside the gene matches. CDR3 length: 14 amino acids. Germline values: CDR1 SGHRS, CDR2 YFSETQ. CDR3 in amino acids: CASRRSGSSETQYF. In DNA form, the CDR3 reads TGCGCCAGCAGGCGTAGCGGGAGTTCGGAGACCCAGTACTTC.

The chain uses TRBV7-9 and TRBJ2-2; 10 bases line up with TRBD2. Germline values: CDR1 SEHNR, CDR2 FQNEAQ (reference sequence). V was pared by 2 bases and J by 5 bases, with 8 bases of the junction left unmatched. The CDR3 has 17 residues. CDR3 bases: TGTGCCAGCAGCTTAAGGCCTAGCGGGAGTTTAACCGGGGAGCTGTTTTTT. Its translation: CASSLRPSGSLTGELFF. The whole variable domain, remainder taken from reference TRBV7-9 and TRBJ2-2, is DTGVSQNPRHKITKRGQNVTFRCDPISEHNRLYWYRQTLGQGPEFLTYFQNEAQLEKSRLLSDRFSAERPKGSFSTLEIQRTEQGDSAMYLCASSLRPSGSLTGELFFGEGSRLTVL.

This sequence joins TRBV7-2 and TRBJ2-4, with D perhaps matching TRBD2 (6 bases). Looked up from germline, CDR1 is SGHTA and CDR2 is FQGNSA. This CDR3 has 14 amino acids. Deletions cut 6 bases from V and 6 bases from J, with 15 bases between. The CDR3: CASRAGGAGNIQYF. CDR3 nucleotide sequence: TGTGCCAGCAGGGCTGGAGGGGCGGGAAACATTCAGTACTTC.

For this clone: Mismatch with germline at one junction end may stem from a read error. Other nucleotide sequences from this sample produce the same CDR3. The gene calls are TRBV7-7 and TRBJ2-2; 10 nucleotides line up with TRBD1. Per the germline V gene, CDR1 is SSHAT and CDR2 is FNYEAQ (reference sequence). The CDR3 is 14 residues long. CDR3 sequence (DNA): TGCGCCGTAGAACGACAGGGGGCTGGCGGGGAGCTGTTTTTT. Translation: CAVERQGAGGELFF. The full variable domain, its missing parts supplied by reference TRBV7-7 and TRBJ2-2, is GAGVSQSPRYKVTKRGQDVTLRCDPISSHATLYWYQQALGQGPEFLTYFNYEAQPDKSGLPSDRFSAERPEGSISTLTIQRTEQRDSAMYRCAVERQGAGGELFFGEGSRLTVL.

V gene TRBV28 combines with J gene TRBJ2-1; the D call may be TRBD1 or TRBD2 (5 bases each). The CDR3 totals 12 residues. Germline CDR1 MDHEN, CDR2 SYDVKM. Trimming removed 3 bases from V and 11 bases from J, with 11 bases in between. CDR3 DNA sequence: TGTGCCAGCAGTTTCCTGGGACCTAAGCAGTTCTTC. Its translation is CASSFLGPKQFF.

V usage is TRBV5-1 and J usage is TRBJ2-3, with 11 bases identical to TRBD2. This CDR3 has 16 amino acids. After removal of 3 bases from V and 11 bases from J, the junction contained 14 bases not matched to a gene. Germline-derived CDR1 and CDR2 are SGHRS and YFSETQ. This chain's CDR3 is CASSSNLAGGPRRQYF. Written as DNA, the CDR3 is TGCGCCAGCAGCTCGAACCTAGCGGGAGGCCCTCGGAGGCAGTATTTT. Full variable domain (rest looked up from reference TRBV5-1 and TRBJ2-3): KAGVTQTPRYLIKTRGQQVTLSCSPISGHRSVSWYQQTPGQGLQFLFEYFSETQRNKGNFPGRFSGRQFSNSRSEMNVSTLELGDSALYLCASSSNLAGGPRRQYFGPGTRLTVL.

The CDR3 DNA reads as TGTGCCAGCAGCCCCAGGGGGCCAGACACCGGGGAGCTGTTTTTT. Translated: CASSPRGPDTGELFF. The chain couples TRBV28 to TRBJ2-2, with TRBD1 matching over 8 bases. Germline CDR1 is MDHEN and CDR2 is SYDVKM. After removal of 6 bases from V and 3 bases from J, the junction contained 6 bases not matched to a gene. CDR3 length: 15 amino acids. The full variable domain, rest sourced from reference TRBV28 and TRBJ2-2, is DVKVTQSSRYLVKRTGEKVFLECVQDMDHENMFWYRQDPGLGLRLIYFSYDVKMKEKGDIPEGYSVSREKKERFSLILESASTNQTSMYLCASSPRGPDTGELFFGEGSRLTVL.